This record covers a single TCR beta chain. At one of its ends the junction is not consistent with the germline gene, which may arise from a read error. This CDR3 comprises 13 residues. Clones were read by immunoSEQ multiplex PCR, and TCRdb kept only the in-frame ones, dropping some. The table lists about 140,000 clones, roughly nine tenths of them singletons, with 3.4% in the top ten. The source of the sample is a study of T cell responses to AZD1222 COVID-19 vaccine. Sequencing used peripheral blood, obtained on day 0 of AZD1222 vaccination. This chain links TRBV12-3 or TRBV12-4 with TRBJ1-2, with D perhaps matching TRBD1 (6 bases). The TCR sequence derives from an adult in good health. CDR3 sequence: CASTLQGPEGYTF. The CDR3 region has the DNA TGTGCCAGCACTTTACAGGGCCCGGAGGGCTACACCTTC.